Below, 2 T cell receptor beta chains from the same sample are listed, as sequenced in a study of blood T cell repertoires in COVID-19. Produced via immunoSEQ multiplex PCR; TCRdb's table is partial and in-frame only. Of about 140,000 clones in the sample, approximately 89% were seen once. The sample taken for sequencing was peripheral blood. The receptor set was obtained from a man between 60 and 75 years old with active or convalescent COVID-19.

The gene calls are TRBV19 and TRBJ2-7; possible D gene TRBD1, 6 bases. The CDR3 consists of 14 residues. Trimming took 5 bases from V and 2 from J, leaving 13 bases between them. Germline V CDR1 and CDR2: LNHDA, SQIVND (reference sequence). CDR3 sequence (DNA): TGTGCCAGTAGTGCCCCCGGACAGACCTACGAGCAGTACTTC. Translating gives CASSAPGQTYEQYF.

This rearrangement joins TRBV19 to TRBJ2-7; D remains ambiguous. Germline-derived CDR1 and CDR2 are LNHDA and SQIVND (reference sequence). V lost 2 bases, J lost 2 bases, and 13 bases lay in between. The CDR3 length is 15 residues. The CDR3 DNA reads as TGTGCCAGTAGTATACTCGCGGCCTCAACCTACGAGCAGTACTTC. This translates into CASSILAASTYEQYF. The full variable domain, in which reference TRBV19 and TRBJ2-7 provide the parts outside the CDR3, is DGGITQSPKYLFRKEGQNVTLSCEQNLNHDAMYWYRQDPGQGLRLIYYSQIVNDFQKGDIAEGYSVSREKKESFPLTVTSAQKNPTAFYLCASSILAASTYEQYFGPGTRLTVT.